This TCR delta chain was observed in a study of Vδ1+ human thymocytes. Findings of the study overall: In the thymus, TRG and TRD repertoires looked highly polyclonal with Gaussian CDR3 lengths. Unexpected Vdelta2 sequences could cause misinterpretation of bulk repertoire data. Around a fifth of thymic delta-chain sequences were Vdelta2, with few Vdelta3, unlike blood Vdelta1+ controls.

RNA was extracted from the cells and then reverse transcribed. CDR3 amplicons came from multiplex PCR with pooled V-gene forward and constant-region reverse primers. TCRdb called clones anew from the multiplex PCR reads with CATT. This sample has about 55,000 delta-chain clones, with about a sixth found just once. In regard to this clone: Its target is unknown.

The CDR3 sequence is 19 residues long. V was shortened by 2 bases and J by 1 base, with 23 bases between the two germline ends. Germline V gene data show CDR1 as TSWWSYY and CDR2 as QGS. Alphabeta T cells were depleted, then CD3+ Vdelta1+ Vdelta2- thymocytes were FACS-sorted. The clonotype originates from a boy less than two years old who had congenital heart surgery. Sequencing was done on a sample of Vdelta1+ gamma-delta thymocytes from the thymus. Noted subset: FACS-sorted CD3+ TCRalphabeta- TCRVdelta1+ TCRVdelta2- thymocytes. The chain links TRDV1 to TRDJ1; tentatively, D is TRDD2 or TRDD3 (5 bases each). The CDR3 bases are TGTGCTCTTGGGGAATTCCTCTACGGGGCTGGGTCTGCCACCGATAAACTCATCTTT. This encodes CALGEFLYGAGSATDKLIF.